This TCR beta chain was identified in a study of T cell responses to AZD1222 COVID-19 vaccine. Study overall: Both about-4-week and about-12-week second-dose recipients were combined.

The CDR3 totals 15 residues. Germline-derived CDR1 and CDR2 are SGHRS and YFSETQ. V lost 4 bases and J 0 bases, leaving 13 bases between the germline ends. TCRdb keeps only in-frame clones here, not all; method: immunoSEQ multiplex PCR. Here the sample spans around 120,000 clones, 80% to 95% being singletons. Sequencing used peripheral blood, obtained on day 0 of AZD1222 vaccination. The sequence derives from an adult in good health. The rearrangement joins TRBV5-1 to TRBJ1-1; D remains unclear. Written as DNA, the CDR3 is TGCGCCAGCAGCAGTTCCGGGAGGCTGAACACTGAAGCTTTCTTT. This codes for CASSSSGRLNTEAFF.